The source of this T cell receptor beta chain is a study of PD-1 blockade in classical Hodgkin lymphoma. Across the whole study: Nivolumab 3 mg/kg was given intravenously every 2 weeks.

Profiling relied on immunoSEQ multiplex PCR, and the TCRdb table lists in-frame clones only, not all of them. The sample carries fewer than 45,000 clones, about 86% recorded once. As to this clone: What it binds is not known.

General observations from the study: A significant rise in TCR diversity by C4D1 was seen for CD4+ but not CD8+ cells. Newly diagnosed patients and complete responders had comparable diversity at baseline.

No patient escaped relapse after autologous stem cell transplantation, and brentuximab vedotin exposure varied. Best responses were complete response, partial response or progressive disease. The starting material was peripheral blood mononuclear cells (PBMCs), obtained before the second cycle of nivolumab. This TCR derives from a human donor with classical Hodgkin lymphoma.

CDR3 sequence (DNA): TGTGCCAGCAGCTTAGCGGTCAACACTGAAGCTTTCTTT. Translating it yields CASSLAVNTEAFF. The V call is TRBV11-3, the J call TRBJ1-1; unclear D gene. The germline gives CDR1 SGHNT, CDR2 YENEEA. The CDR3 has 13 residues. V lost 1 base and J lost 2, with 5 bases in between. Supplemented by reference TRBV11-3 and TRBJ1-1, the full variable domain reads EAGVVQSPRYKIIEKKQPVAFWCNPISGHNTLYWYLQNLGQGPELLIRYENEEAVDDSQLPKDRFSAERLKGVDSTLKIQPAELGDSAVYLCASSLAVNTEAFFGQGTRLTVV.